The rows below give T cell receptor beta chains drawn from one sample of a study of blood T cell repertoires in COVID-19. Only in-frame clones appear in the TCRdb table, and some are missing; sequencing was by immunoSEQ multiplex PCR. The sample gives roughly 53,000 clones, just over 85% of which show up once; 28% is in the top ten. Sequencing was carried out using peripheral blood. The receptors derive from a human donor in a cohort sampled during active COVID-19. Both conserved end residues are part of each CDR3. D genes are given only for firm matches. The size of a clone is reported for some rows only, either as once, few or many, or as a class for expanded clones.

d_call: TRBD1
v_call: TRBV6-1
clone_size: .
j_call: TRBJ1-2
cdr3_nt: TGTGCCAGCAGTGAATCGGGACAGCGACCTTATGGCTACACCTTC
cdr3_aa: CASSESGQRPYGYTF

d_call: TRBD2
v_call: TRBV7-2
clone_size: .
j_call: TRBJ2-1
cdr3_nt: TGTGCCAGCAGCCTAACTAGCGGGACCTACAATGAGCAGTTCTTC
cdr3_aa: CASSLTSGTYNEQFF

d_call: TRBD1
v_call: TRBV6-4
clone_size: .
j_call: TRBJ2-1
cdr3_nt: TGTGCCAGCTCACTTACAGGGGGCAGCTCCTACAATGAGCAGTTCTTC
cdr3_aa: CASSLTGGSSYNEQFF

d_call: .
v_call: TRBV12-3/TRBV12-4
clone_size: few
j_call: TRBJ1-4
cdr3_nt: TGTGCCAGCAGTTGGCTAGAAAATGAAAAACTGTTTTTT
cdr3_aa: CASSWLENEKLFF

d_call: .
v_call: TRBV18
clone_size: .
j_call: TRBJ2-1
cdr3_nt: TGTGCCAGCTCAAACGACAGATACAATGAGCAGTTCTTC
cdr3_aa: CASSNDRYNEQFF

d_call: .
v_call: TRBV6-4
clone_size: .
j_call: TRBJ2-7
cdr3_nt: TGTGCCAGCAGTGACTGGGGGGAAATCCTCCGAACCTACGAGCAGTACTTC
cdr3_aa: CASSDWGEILRTYEQYF

d_call: TRBD2
v_call: TRBV11-3
clone_size: .
j_call: TRBJ2-1
cdr3_nt: TGTGCCAGCAGCTTGACTCCCGGGACTAGTCGGATCAATGAGCAGTTCTTC
cdr3_aa: CASSLTPGTSRINEQFF

d_call: TRBD2
v_call: TRBV5-6
clone_size: .
j_call: TRBJ2-1
cdr3_nt: TGTGCCAGCAGCCTAGCGGTAGGGGCGGCGACCTTTAGGAATGAGCAGTTCTTC
cdr3_aa: CASSLAVGAATFRNEQFF

d_call: .
v_call: TRBV7-8
clone_size: .
j_call: TRBJ2-2
cdr3_nt: TGTGCCAGCAGCCCGGCTCGTTGGGCGAACACTGGGGAGCTGTTTTTT
cdr3_aa: CASSPARWANTGELFF

d_call: .
v_call: TRBV19
clone_size: .
j_call: TRBJ2-7
cdr3_nt: TGTGCCAGTAGTCAATACGTGGGAGTCTACGAGCAGTACTTC
cdr3_aa: CASSQYVGVYEQYF

d_call: .
v_call: TRBV27
clone_size: .
j_call: TRBJ1-5
cdr3_nt: TGTGCCAGCAGTTTAGGCAGGGTTGGTCAGCCCCAGCATTTT
cdr3_aa: CASSLGRVGQPQHF

d_call: .
v_call: TRBV10-2
clone_size: .
j_call: TRBJ2-6
cdr3_nt: TGCGCCACAGGGGTTGGGGCCAACGTCCTGACTTTC
cdr3_aa: CATGVGANVLTF

d_call: TRBD1
v_call: TRBV3-1/TRBV3-2
clone_size: once
j_call: TRBJ2-7
cdr3_nt: TGTGCCAGCAGCCGACAGGGGGCCCACGAGCAGTACTTC
cdr3_aa: CASSRQGAHEQYF

d_call: .
v_call: TRBV19
clone_size: .
j_call: TRBJ2-3
cdr3_nt: TGTGCCAGTAGTATTCAGTCTAGCACAGATACGCAGTATTTT
cdr3_aa: CASSIQSSTDTQYF

d_call: .
v_call: TRBV18
clone_size: .
j_call: TRBJ1-1
cdr3_nt: TGTGCCAGCTCACCAAGCGACGGATTGAACACTGAAGCTTTCTTT
cdr3_aa: CASSPSDGLNTEAFF

d_call: TRBD1
v_call: TRBV6-6
clone_size: .
j_call: TRBJ1-1
cdr3_nt: TGTGCCAGCAGTTTTGGACAGGGGGCGCGGGCTTTCTTT
cdr3_aa: CASSFGQGARAFF

d_call: .
v_call: TRBV13
clone_size: .
j_call: TRBJ2-7
cdr3_nt: TGTGCCAGCAGCTCCGGGAGAGCTTACGAGCAGTACTTC
cdr3_aa: CASSSGRAYEQYF

d_call: .
v_call: TRBV11-2
clone_size: .
j_call: TRBJ2-5
cdr3_nt: TGTGCCAGCAGCCCATTGGAGACCCAGTACTTC
cdr3_aa: CASSPLETQYF

d_call: TRBD1
v_call: TRBV25-1
clone_size: .
j_call: TRBJ2-5
cdr3_nt: TGTGCCAGCAGTGAGACCGGGACAGGGCACCAAGAGACCCAGTACTTC
cdr3_aa: CASSETGTGHQETQYF

d_call: .
v_call: TRBV5-1
clone_size: few
j_call: TRBJ2-7
cdr3_nt: TGCGCCAGCAGCTTGGCTGGCCTTAGGGGATCCGAGCAGTACTTC
cdr3_aa: CASSLAGLRGSEQYF

d_call: TRBD2
v_call: TRBV7-6
clone_size: .
j_call: TRBJ2-1
cdr3_nt: TGTGCCAGCAGCTTACAGGGTAGCGGGGGCTACAATGAGCAGTTCTTC
cdr3_aa: CASSLQGSGGYNEQFF

d_call: .
v_call: TRBV28
clone_size: .
j_call: TRBJ1-1
cdr3_nt: TGTGCCAGTTCGGGGGTTGACACTGAAGCTTTCTTT
cdr3_aa: CASSGVDTEAFF

d_call: .
v_call: TRBV29-1
clone_size: .
j_call: TRBJ2-1
cdr3_nt: TGCAGCGCACTGGTAGGTTCAGGCAATGAGCAGTTCTTC
cdr3_aa: CSALVGSGNEQFF

d_call: TRBD1
v_call: TRBV7-9
clone_size: .
j_call: TRBJ1-1
cdr3_nt: TGTGCCAGCAGCGGGTACAGGGGGCAACTCACTGAAGCTTTCTTT
cdr3_aa: CASSGYRGQLTEAFF

d_call: .
v_call: TRBV19
clone_size: .
j_call: TRBJ2-4
cdr3_nt: TGTGCCAGTAGTCCCGCCGGACTAGCCAAAAACATTCAGTACTTC
cdr3_aa: CASSPAGLAKNIQYF

d_call: .
v_call: TRBV11-2
clone_size: .
j_call: TRBJ2-1
cdr3_nt: TGTGCCAGCAGCTTAGTCCGAGACTCCTACAATGAGCAGTTCTTC
cdr3_aa: CASSLVRDSYNEQFF

d_call: .
v_call: TRBV19
clone_size: .
j_call: TRBJ2-7
cdr3_nt: TGTGCCAGTAGTAATCAGGTTAACTCCTACGAGCAGTACTTC
cdr3_aa: CASSNQVNSYEQYF

d_call: .
v_call: TRBV15
clone_size: .
j_call: TRBJ1-6
cdr3_nt: TGTGCCACCAGCAGAGAGGGCGGGTGGGGATCACCCCTCCACTTT
cdr3_aa: CATSREGGWGSPLHF